This TCR beta chain was profiled in a study of cytotoxic CD8 clonotypes in ibrutinib-treated CLL. Here immunoSEQ multiplex PCR was the method, and the copy in TCRdb shows in-frame clones only, minus some. This sample yields 150,000 or so clones, of which around 84% are seen a single time; less than 8.5% belongs to the top ten. This clone has only a few counts. Antigen specificity is unknown. CDR3 length: 11 residues. Trimming took 6 bases from V and 7 from J; bases not matched to a gene: 4. CDR1 and CDR2 from the germline V gene are SQVTM and ANQGSEA. Whole-study findings and limits: Relative to age-matched healthy donors, clonality at baseline was higher, and it tracked circulating CD8+ T-cell counts.

The chain employs TRBV29-1 and TRBJ1-2; 8 bases are a match to TRBD1. The sample in question was PBMCs, obtained after 36 months of ibrutinib treatment. This receptor was obtained from a human donor with chronic lymphocytic leukemia. The CDR3 region is CSVRTGSGYTF. DNA of the CDR3: TGCAGCGTACGGACAGGGTCTGGCTACACCTTC.